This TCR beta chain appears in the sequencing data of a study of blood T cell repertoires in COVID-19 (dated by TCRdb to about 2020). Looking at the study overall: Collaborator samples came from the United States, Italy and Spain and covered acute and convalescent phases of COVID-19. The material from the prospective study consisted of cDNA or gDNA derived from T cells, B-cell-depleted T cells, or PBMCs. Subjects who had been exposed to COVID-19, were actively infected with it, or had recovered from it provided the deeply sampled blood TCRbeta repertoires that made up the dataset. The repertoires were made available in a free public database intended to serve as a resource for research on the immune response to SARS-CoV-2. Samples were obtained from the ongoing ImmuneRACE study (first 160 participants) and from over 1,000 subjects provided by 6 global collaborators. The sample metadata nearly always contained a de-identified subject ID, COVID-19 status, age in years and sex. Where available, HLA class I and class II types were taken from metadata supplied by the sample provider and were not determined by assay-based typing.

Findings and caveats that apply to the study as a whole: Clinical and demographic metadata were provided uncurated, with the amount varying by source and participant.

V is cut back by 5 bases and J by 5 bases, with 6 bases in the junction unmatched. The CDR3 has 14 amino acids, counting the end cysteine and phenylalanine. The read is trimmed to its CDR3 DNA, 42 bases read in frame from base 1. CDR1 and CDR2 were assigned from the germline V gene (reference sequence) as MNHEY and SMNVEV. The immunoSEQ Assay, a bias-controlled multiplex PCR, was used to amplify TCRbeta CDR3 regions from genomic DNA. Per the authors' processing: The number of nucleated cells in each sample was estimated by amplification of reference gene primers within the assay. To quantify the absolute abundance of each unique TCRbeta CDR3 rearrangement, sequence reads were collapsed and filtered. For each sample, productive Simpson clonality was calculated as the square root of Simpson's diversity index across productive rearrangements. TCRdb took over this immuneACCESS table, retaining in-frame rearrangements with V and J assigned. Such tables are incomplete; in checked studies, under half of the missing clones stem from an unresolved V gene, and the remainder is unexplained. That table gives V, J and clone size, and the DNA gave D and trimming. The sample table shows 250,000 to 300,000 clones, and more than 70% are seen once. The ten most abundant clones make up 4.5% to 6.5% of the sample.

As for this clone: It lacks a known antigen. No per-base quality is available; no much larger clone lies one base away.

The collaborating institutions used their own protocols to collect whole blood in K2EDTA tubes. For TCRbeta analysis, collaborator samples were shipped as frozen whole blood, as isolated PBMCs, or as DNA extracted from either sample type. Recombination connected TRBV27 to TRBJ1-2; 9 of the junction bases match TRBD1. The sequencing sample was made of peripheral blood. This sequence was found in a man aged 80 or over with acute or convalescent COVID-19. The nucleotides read TGTGCCAGCAGTCCCAGGACAGGGGAATATGGCTACACCTTC. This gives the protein CASSPRTGEYGYTF.